These 13 T cell receptor beta chains originate from one sample sequenced in a study of T cells after yellow fever vaccination (dated by TCRdb to between 2018 and 2020). The method was 5' RACE. Sequencing used an Illumina NovaSeq 6000. The public reads were reanalyzed by TCRdb: fastp trimming at Q25, MiXCR alignment, in-frame beta chains only. Rows matching on CDR3 protein sequence are summarized as one entry with the most common DNA and genes. The sample table holds about 210,000 distinct CDR3 sequences, of which about 3% were seen once. The top ten constitute 3.2% of the sample. Taken with the paper, the label for treatment or condition translates to: live attenuated yellow fever vaccine strain. Sequences were derived from CD4+ T cells sorted from PBMCs, sampled 10 days after the yellow fever booster vaccination. The source of these receptors is a man younger than 35 who received the YFV17D yellow fever vaccine.

This clonotype was counted between two and nine times. The chain recombines TRBV7-2 with TRBJ2-5; no reliable D call. The V end was cut by 0 bases, the J end by 0 bases, with 8 bases between. Germline assignment: CDR1 SGHTA and CDR2 FQGNSA. CDR3 length: 15 residues. The chain's CDR3 is CASSLASQYQETQYF. The DNA for the CDR3 is TGTGCCAGCAGCTTAGCGTCACAGTACCAAGAGACCCAGTACTTC. Full variable domain (rest looked up from reference TRBV7-2 and TRBJ2-5): GAGVSQSPSNKVTEKGKDVELRCDPISGHTALYWYRQSLGQGLEFLIYFQGNSAPDKSGLPSDRFSAERTGGSVSTLTIQRTQQEDSAVYLCASSLASQYQETQYFGPGTRLLVL.

This chain connects TRBV10-3 to TRBJ2-7, with TRBD2 matching 10 bases. The trim removed 0 bases at V and 2 bases at J, leaving 4 bases unmatched. This CDR3 has 16 amino acids. Germline values: CDR1 ENHRY, CDR2 SYGVKD. This chain's CDR3 is CAISESLAGVTYEQYV. CDR3 nucleotide sequence: TGTGCCATCAGTGAGTCCCTAGCGGGGGTCACCTACGAGCAGTACGTC.

This chain uses TRBV28 with TRBJ2-3; 11 nucleotides align to TRBD1. The V gene's germline CDR1 is MDHEN and CDR2 SYDVKM. The J segment lost 6 bases and the V segment lost 5 bases, leaving 7 bases of the junction unmatched. The CDR3 sequence is 15 residues long. The CDR3 DNA is TGTGCCAGCAGTACACGGACAGGGGGCGACGATACGCAGTATTTT. Translating gives CASSTRTGGDDTQYF.

This clonotype was seen ten or more times. The rearrangement links TRBV4-3 to TRBJ2-3, with a weak D call TRBD1 (6 bases). CDR3 size: 15 residues. Trimming cost V 4 bases and J 1 base, with 12 bases left between them. Germline V CDR1 and CDR2: LGHNA, YSLEER. In nucleotides, the CDR3 is TGCGCCAGCAGCCGGGGGACATCAGGCACAGATACGCAGTATTTT. It encodes CASSRGTSGTDTQYF.

The chain links TRBV28 to TRBJ2-1; tentatively, D is TRBD1 or TRBD2 (6 bases each). Germline-derived CDR1 and CDR2 are MDHEN and SYDVKM. The V end lost 4 bases, the J end lost 3 bases, and 16 bases lay between the germline ends. The CDR3 has 16 amino acids. The CDR3 loop reads CASSSQAGEVYNEQFF. CDR3 DNA sequence: TGTGCCAGCAGTTCCCAAGCAGGGGAGGTCTACAATGAGCAGTTCTTC.

This clonotype has a count of ten or more. V is TRBV7-2 and J is TRBJ1-2; 7 bases agree with TRBD1. This CDR3 spans 13 amino acids. In germline, CDR1 is SGHTA, CDR2 FQGNSA. J gave up 4 bases and V 6 bases, and 5 bases lay outside the gene matches. The CDR3 nucleotides read TGTGCCAGCAGGACACGGGACAGCTATGGCTACACCTTC. Protein product: CASRTRDSYGYTF.

This clonotype was seen only a few times. The chain joins TRBV7-2 to TRBJ2-1; 11 nucleotides agree with TRBD2. CDR3 length: 19 residues. After removal of 5 bases from V and 0 bases from J, the junction contained 12 bases not matched to a gene. Germline V gives CDR1 SGHTA, CDR2 FQGNSA. CDR3: CASSARNVAGGSSYNEQFF. The CDR3 DNA reads TGTGCCAGCAGCGCAAGGAACGTAGCGGGGGGGAGCTCCTACAATGAGCAGTTCTTC.

This clonotype showed up many times. The chain is built from TRBV12-3 or TRBV12-4 and TRBJ2-3; maybe TRBD2 (6 bases). V lost 3 bases and J lost 1, with 17 bases in between. The CDR3 sequence is 17 residues long. The chain's CDR3 is CASSLWLRGEGTDTQYF. The CDR3 DNA is TGTGCCAGCAGTTTGTGGTTGCGGGGTGAGGGCACAGATACGCAGTATTTT.

This clonotype appeared many times. The chain uses TRBV5-6 and TRBJ2-7; tentatively, D is TRBD1 or TRBD2 (5 bases each). The CDR3 sequence is 15 residues long. V gave up 1 base and J gave up 0 bases, with 11 bases separating them. CDR1 and CDR2 from the germline V gene are SGHDT and YYEEEE. The CDR3 reads CASSLIFGTSYEQYF. The CDR3 nucleotides are TGTGCCAGCAGCTTGATCTTCGGGACCTCCTACGAGCAGTACTTC.

The CDR3 here is CASSSVTAGEETQYF. The DNA for the CDR3 is TGTGCCAGCAGTTCGGTGACAGCGGGGGAGGAGACCCAGTACTTC. The chain couples TRBV6-5 to TRBJ2-5, with 8 bases lining up with TRBD2. V shed 4 bases, J shed 5 bases, and the junction held 9 bases outside the gene matches. CDR3 length: 15 residues. Germline V gene data show CDR1 as MNHEY and CDR2 as SVGAGI.

The CDR3 DNA reads as TGTGCCAGCAGCCCGCAACCGCAGGGGGCCGGTGAAGCTTTCTTT. Translating gives CASSPQPQGAGEAFF. This chain joins TRBV9 and TRBJ1-1; 8 nucleotides agree with TRBD1. Germline V gene data show CDR1 as SGDLS and CDR2 as YYNGEE. CDR3 size: 15 residues. Trimming cost V 4 bases and J 7 bases; bases outside gene matches: 12.

The CDR3 coding sequence is TGTGCCAGCAGCTGGACAGGGGGCAGGAGCAATCAGCCCCAGCATTTT. Protein: CASSWTGGRSNQPQHF. This chain connects TRBV7-2 to TRBJ1-5, with TRBD1 matching over 11 bases. The length of the CDR3 is 16 residues. CDR1 and CDR2 (germline): SGHTA, FQGNSA. Trimming cost V 4 bases and J 1 base; bases outside gene matches: 3.

This clonotype was detected ten times or more. The chain carries TRBV18 and TRBJ2-1, with D unresolved. V was shortened by 2 bases and J by 8 bases, with 7 bases between the two germline ends. CDR1 is KGHSH and CDR2 is LQKENI in the germline V gene. The CDR3 has 12 residues. CDR3 in DNA: TGTGCCAGCTCACCAAGCTCTGATGAGCAGTTCTTC. Translation: CASSPSSDEQFF.